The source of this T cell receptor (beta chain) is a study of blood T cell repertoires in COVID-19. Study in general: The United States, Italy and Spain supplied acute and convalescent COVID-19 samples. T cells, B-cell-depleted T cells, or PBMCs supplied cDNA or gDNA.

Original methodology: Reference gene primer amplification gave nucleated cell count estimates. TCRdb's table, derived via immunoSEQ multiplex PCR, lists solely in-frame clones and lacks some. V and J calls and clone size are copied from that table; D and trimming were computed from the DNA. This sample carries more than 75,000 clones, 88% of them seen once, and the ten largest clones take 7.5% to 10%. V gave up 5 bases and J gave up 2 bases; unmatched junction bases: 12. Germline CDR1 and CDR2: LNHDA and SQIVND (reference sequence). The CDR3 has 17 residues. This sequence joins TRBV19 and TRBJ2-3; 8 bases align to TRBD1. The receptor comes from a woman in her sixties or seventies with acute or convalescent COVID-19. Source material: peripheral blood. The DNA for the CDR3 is TGTGCCAGTAGTTATGACGGGACAGGAAGAAACACAGATACGCAGTATTTT. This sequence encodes CASSYDGTGRNTDTQYF.